The 18 T cell receptor beta chains in this list originate from one sample, sequenced in a study of cytotoxic CD8 clonotypes in ibrutinib-treated CLL. Sequenced by immunoSEQ multiplex PCR; TCRdb stores in-frame clones only, minus some. The sample has approximately 15,000 clones; 70% to 90% are singletons. The starting material was PBMCs, obtained before ibrutinib treatment. The receptors stem from a human donor with chronic lymphocytic leukemia.

The V call is TRBV29-1, the J call TRBJ2-7; 10 bases are shared with TRBD2. V shed 5 bases, J shed 4 bases, and the junction held 11 bases outside the gene matches. This CDR3 contains 15 residues. In germline, CDR1 is SQVTM, CDR2 ANQGSEA. DNA for the CDR3: TGCAGCGTTCGCTCCGGGACTAGCGTGGGTTACGAGCAGTACTTC. It encodes CSVRSGTSVGYEQYF.

The V gene is TRBV14, the J gene TRBJ1-2; D uncertain. This CDR3 is built from 15 residues. CDR1 and CDR2 (germline): SGHDN, FVKESK. Trimming stripped 4 bases from V and 8 bases from J, with 20 bases between. The CDR3 loop reads CASSRSEGSALGYTF. DNA of the CDR3: TGTGCCAGCAGCCGTAGCGAGGGATCCGCCTTGGGCTACACCTTC. Variable domain in full (rest from reference TRBV14 and TRBJ1-2): EAGVTQFPSHSVIEKGQTVTLRCDPISGHDNLYWYRRVMGKEIKFLLHFVKESKQDESGMPNNRFLAERTGGTYSTLKVQPAELEDSGVYFCASSRSEGSALGYTFGSGTRLTVV.

The chain has TRBV27 and TRBJ2-1, with D possibly being TRBD2 (6 bases). CDR3 length: 15 residues. V shed 5 bases and J shed 2 bases, with 13 bases lying between them. Germline values: CDR1 MNHEY, CDR2 SMNVEV (reference sequence). Here the CDR3 reads CASSPNSGAYNEQFF. CDR3 nucleotides: TGTGCCAGCAGTCCGAATAGCGGAGCCTACAATGAGCAGTTCTTC.

This sequence joins TRBV29-1 and TRBJ2-1, with TRBD2 matching 8 bases. Germline values: CDR1 SQVTM, CDR2 ANQGSEA. The CDR3 has 14 residues. V lost 1 base to trimming and J lost 7 bases; unmatched junction nucleotides: 6. CDR3 nucleotide sequence: TGCAGCGTTGAAGCGGGAGGGCCAATGAATGAGCAGTTCTTC. Its translation: CSVEAGGPMNEQFF.

This chain uses TRBV11-3 with TRBJ2-1; TRBD2 aligns across 8 bases. In germline, CDR1 is SGHNT, CDR2 YENEEA. The length of the CDR3 is 16 residues. With V trimmed by 4 bases and J by 6 bases, 11 bases remained unmatched. CDR3 sequence: CASSSASGRSINEQFF. DNA for the CDR3: TGTGCCAGCAGCTCTGCTAGCGGGCGAAGCATCAATGAGCAGTTCTTC.

The chain employs TRBV7-3 and TRBJ2-2, with D perhaps given as TRBD1 or TRBD2 (5 bases each). Germline V lookup: CDR1 SGHTA, CDR2 FQGTGA. This CDR3 contains 16 residues. Between the trimmed V and J ends, which lost 6 bases and 1 base, there was a span of 15 bases. CDR3 in amino acids: CASRQRGEMNTGELFF. DNA of the CDR3: TGTGCCAGCAGGCAAAGGGGAGAGATGAACACCGGGGAGCTGTTTTTT. The variable domain in full, with the rest retrieved from reference TRBV7-3 and TRBJ2-2, is GAGVSQTPSNKVTEKGKYVELRCDPISGHTALYWYRQSLGQGPEFLIYFQGTGAADDSGLPNDRFFAVRPEGSVSTLKIQRTERGDSAVYLCASRQRGEMNTGELFFGEGSRLTVL.

This clone occurred once. This chain uses TRBV7-9 with TRBJ2-7; TRBD2 matches at 8 bases. J lost 7 bases, V lost 1 base, and 9 bases had no gene match. The germline gives CDR1 SEHNR, CDR2 FQNEAQ (reference sequence). This CDR3 has 15 amino acids. The CDR3: CASSLVGLASGEQYF. The CDR3 nucleotides are TGTGCCAGCAGCTTAGTTGGACTAGCATCAGGGGAGCAGTACTTC.

The rearrangement links TRBV7-9 to TRBJ2-7; 11 bases align to TRBD1. J lost 5 bases, V lost 2 bases, and 11 bases had no gene match. The length of the CDR3 is 17 residues. Germline loops: CDR1 SEHNR, CDR2 FQNEAQ (reference sequence). The CDR3 DNA follows: TGTGCCAGCAGCTTATTTTTAGGGAGGACAGGGGGCAACGAGCAGTACTTC. As protein: CASSLFLGRTGGNEQYF.

This clone was detected once. The chain recombines TRBV7-8 with TRBJ2-7; D is undetermined. The CDR3 totals 19 residues. Trimming removed 4 bases from V and 1 base from J, with 26 bases in between. Germline V gene lookup returns CDR1 SGHVS and CDR2 FQNEAQ. The CDR3 here is CASSSFELNYRMGSYEQYF. The CDR3 DNA is TGTGCCAGCAGCTCGTTCGAACTAAACTATCGCATGGGTTCCTACGAGCAGTACTTC.

The J gene is TRBJ2-1, the V gene TRBV29-1; TRBD2 agrees at 10 bases. This CDR3 has 15 amino acids. Germline trimming cut 4 bases from V and 2 bases from J; bases unmatched to any gene: 5. From germline, CDR1 is SQVTM and CDR2 ANQGSEA. Here the CDR3 DNA reads TGCAGCGTTGGTTTAGGACTAGCGGCCTACAATGAGCAGTTCTTC. Its protein is CSVGLGLAAYNEQFF.

V and J are TRBV7-2 and TRBJ1-1; tentative D call: TRBD1 (6 bases). In germline, CDR1 is SGHTA, CDR2 FQGNSA. The CDR3 covers 14 residues. V was clipped by 3 bases and J by 6 bases, with 14 bases between them. The DNA for the CDR3 is TGTGCCAGCAGCTTTGGGGGCGCGGGGTCTGAAGCTTTCTTT. Protein: CASSFGGAGSEAFF.

This clone was counted only a few times. The genes are TRBV28 and TRBJ1-1; maybe TRBD1 (5 bases). V was pared by 5 bases and J by 9 bases, with 13 bases between. In germline, CDR1 is MDHEN, CDR2 SYDVKM. The CDR3 sequence is 12 residues long. CDR3 in DNA: TGTGCCAGCAGTCCTCGAGGGGAGAAAGCTTTCTTT. Translated: CASSPRGEKAFF.

This chain links TRBV5-3 with TRBJ1-2, with 7 bases lining up with TRBD1. TRBV5-3 is an open reading frame, and its role is uncertain. The CDR3 totals 13 residues. Trimming took 8 bases from V and 4 from J; bases not matched to a gene: 8. The CDR3 DNA follows: TGTGCCAGCAGTCCGACAGGGACCTATGGCTACACCTTC. Protein sequence: CASSPTGTYGYTF.

The CDR3 loop is CASRLISGVGEKLFF. In nucleotides, the CDR3 is TGTGCCAGCCGTCTGATTTCCGGGGTTGGTGAAAAACTGTTTTTT. The chain couples TRBV27 to TRBJ1-4; no firm D call. The germline CDR1 and CDR2 sequences are MNHEY and SMNVEV (reference sequence). This CDR3 spans 15 amino acids. With 8 bases removed from V and 7 bases from J, the gap between germline ends came to 20 bases.

J is TRBJ2-5 and V is TRBV28, with a tentative D call TRBD1 (6 bases). The DNA matches TRBJ2-7 better at its end, which makes the J call doubtful. The CDR3 has 14 residues. Germline CDR1 reads MDHEN; CDR2 reads SYDVKM. CDR3 DNA: TGTGCCAGCAGGCCCGGGACACCCACCTACGAGCAGTACTTC. It specifies CASRPGTPTYEQYF.

The CDR3 region is CASSRGLVGQPQHF. The CDR3 DNA reads TGTGCCAGCAGCCGTGGATTAGTGGGACAGCCCCAGCATTTT. The chain carries TRBV6-5 and TRBJ1-5; no definite D call. The CDR3 has 14 residues. Germline assignment: CDR1 MNHEY and CDR2 SVGAGI. V dropped 6 bases and J dropped 7 bases, with 16 bases sitting between them.

The V gene is TRBV19, the J gene TRBJ1-2, with D perhaps TRBD1 (5 bases). The CDR3 is 16 amino acids. V dropped 0 bases and J dropped 6 bases, with 17 bases sitting between them. Looked up from germline, CDR1 is LNHDA and CDR2 is SQIVND (reference sequence). The CDR3 DNA reads as TGTGCCAGTAGTATAGATATCGGACCCGGGGGAAATGGCTACACCTTC. Encoded protein: CASSIDIGPGGNGYTF.

This chain connects TRBV13 to TRBJ1-4; D is unresolved. Trimming removed 4 bases at V and 8 bases at J, with 14 bases between. The germline V gene has CDR1 PRHDT and CDR2 FYEKMQ (reference sequence). The CDR3 loop spans 14 amino acids. CDR3 in amino acids: CASSSGGGLEKLFF. Here the CDR3 DNA reads TGTGCCAGCAGCTCGGGAGGAGGGTTGGAAAAACTGTTTTTT.